Listed below are T cell receptor beta chains from one sample, sequenced in a study of CD8 T cells in Susac syndrome. Each CDR3 protein gets one entry after TCRdb re-called the immunoSEQ multiplex PCR reads with MiXCR. The table shows about 240,000 distinct CDR3 sequences, with about 96% occurring only once. The sequenced material came from CD4+ T cells from PBMCs. Source of these receptors: a human donor with Susac syndrome. Both conserved end residues are part of each CDR3. A D gene is named only where the DNA matches it firmly. Clone size appears in some rows only: once, few, many, or a class for an expanded clone.

TRBJ2-7 | TRBV30 | few | TRBD1 | TGTGCCTGGAGTGTGGGACAGGGCTACGAGCAGTACTTC | CAWSVGQGYEQYF
TRBJ2-4 | TRBV12-3/TRBV12-4 | - | TRBD2 | TGTGCCAGCAGTCCGAGGACTAGCGGAGTAGCCAAAAACATTCAGTACTTC | CASSPRTSGVAKNIQYF
TRBJ2-7 | TRBV20-1 | once | TRBD2 | TGCAGTGCCCACGGCGGCGGGAGTTTCACCTACGAGCAGTACTTC | CSAHGGGSFTYEQYF
TRBJ2-5 | TRBV29-1 | - | - | TGCAGCGTCGACAAGGCGATAGAGACCCAGTACTTC | CSVDKAIETQYF
TRBJ1-5 | TRBV20-1 | - | TRBD1 | TGCAGTGCTAGCGGCAGGGGGCAACAGCCCCAGCATTTT | CSASGRGQQPQHF
TRBJ1-1 | TRBV18 | - | TRBD1 | TGTGCCAGCTCACCGAACAGGGGACAGGGGTACACTGAAGCTTTCTTT | CASSPNRGQGYTEAFF
TRBJ2-7 | TRBV7-3 | - | - | TGTGCCAGCAGCGCCGGTGGGATCTACGAGCAGTACTTC | CASSAGGIYEQYF
TRBJ2-3 | TRBV20-1 | - | - | TGCAGTGCCAGGCCAACAGGGCTGAGCACAGATACGCAGTATTTT | CSARPTGLSTDTQYF
TRBJ1-2 | TRBV5-1 | - | - | TGCGCCAGCAGCCGCGGACAGAGCATTAACTATGGCTACACCTTC | CASSRGQSINYGYTF
TRBJ1-1 | TRBV3-1 | - | TRBD1 | TGTGCCAGCAGCCCTCCAGGACAGGGAGGAGCTTTCTTT | CASSPPGQGGAFF
TRBJ1-2 | TRBV5-6 | - | - | TGTGCCAGCCAGACCCCGGACGGGTATGGCTACACCTTC | CASQTPDGYGYTF
TRBJ2-5 | TRBV7-2 | - | - | TGTGCCAGCAGCTTAGCCGCTAGCAGAGAGACCCAGTACTTC | CASSLAASRETQYF
TRBJ2-4 | TRBV25-1 | - | - | TGTGCCAGCAGTGTAATTGGATCCGGATTAGCCAAAAACATTCAGTACTTC | CASSVIGSGLAKNIQYF
TRBJ1-1 | TRBV11-2 | - | - | TGTGCCAGCAGCTTAGTTGCAGGGATGAACACTGAAGCTTTCTTT | CASSLVAGMNTEAFF
TRBJ2-1 | TRBV20-1 | - | TRBD2 | TGCAGTGCTAGACTAGCGGGAGTACTTGAGCAGTTCTTC | CSARLAGVLEQFF
TRBJ2-3 | TRBV20-1 | - | TRBD2 | TGCGGGAGGCTTGGCGGGAGCGGCACAGATACGCAGTATTTT | CGRLGGSGTDTQYF
TRBJ2-5 | TRBV5-4 | - | - | TGTGCCAGCAGCGAAGGACGAAGGGAAGAGACCCAGTACTTC | CASSEGRREETQYF
TRBJ2-2 | TRBV29-1 | - | - | TGCAGCGTACCTGTCGGGAATCGAAACACCGGGGAGCTGTTTTTT | CSVPVGNRNTGELFF
TRBJ1-2 | TRBV30 | - | - | TGTGCCTGGAGTAGGGGAGGGTGGAACTATGGCTACACCTTC | CAWSRGGWNYGYTF
TRBJ1-4 | TRBV3-1 | once | - | TGTGCCAGCAGCCTCAAGGGGGTGAATGAAAAACTGTTTTTT | CASSLKGVNEKLFF
TRBJ2-1 | TRBV29-1 | - | - | TGCAGCGTGGAGTCATCCTACAATGAGCAGTTCTTC | CSVESSYNEQFF
TRBJ2-1 | TRBV15 | - | - | TGTGCCACCAGAGGGGGGTTCTACAATGAGCAGTTCTTC | CATRGGFYNEQFF
TRBJ1-5 | TRBV2 | - | TRBD1 | TGTGCCAGCACGTCGAGGGACAGGGCGAATCAGCCCCAGCATTTT | CASTSRDRANQPQHF
TRBJ1-1 | TRBV12-3/TRBV12-4 | - | - | TGTGCCAGCAGTTCCGGGACCAAGAACACTGAAGCTTTCTTT | CASSSGTKNTEAFF
TRBJ1-5 | TRBV12-3/TRBV12-4 | - | - | TGTGCCAGCAGTTTTGTGCAGCAGCCCCAGCATTTT | CASSFVQQPQHF
TRBJ2-4 | TRBV20-1 | - | TRBD2 | TGCAGTGGGAAGCGGGACGGATTCGGCACCCTGAAAAACATTCAGTACTTC | CSGKRDGFGTLKNIQYF
TRBJ1-2 | TRBV20-1 | - | - | TGCAGTGCTAGAGATCCCTCGGGCTACACCTTC | CSARDPSGYTF
TRBJ2-5 | TRBV24-1 | - | TRBD2 | TGTGCCACCAGTGGTAGCGGGAGTGTACTAGAGACCCAGTACTTC | CATSGSGSVLETQYF
TRBJ1-5 | TRBV28 | - | TRBD1 | TGTGCCAGCAGTTCACCACAGGGGGCGCCGGGCAATCAGCCCCAGCATTTT | CASSSPQGAPGNQPQHF
TRBJ1-4 | TRBV29-1 | - | TRBD1 | TGCAGCGTTCGAGGGGGACAGGGCGGGGAAAAACTGTTTTTT | CSVRGGQGGEKLFF
TRBJ1-2 | TRBV29-1 | - | - | TGCAGCGTTGCGAAAGACGGCATCCCGTATGGCTACACCTTC | CSVAKDGIPYGYTF
TRBJ1-2 | TRBV24-1 | - | - | TGTGCCACCAGTGACCGCGTGTCCGCGAAAGGCTACACCTTC | CATSDRVSAKGYTF
TRBJ2-3 | TRBV5-4 | - | - | TGTGCCAGCACCAAAATCCCCCGCGGCGGAGGACCCACAGATACGCAGTATTTT | CASTKIPRGGGPTDTQYF
TRBJ1-1 | TRBV30 | - | - | TGTGCCTGGAGTGTCGGGGGGAGTTCGACTGAAGCTTTCTTT | CAWSVGGSSTEAFF
TRBJ1-1 | TRBV29-1 | - | - | TGCAGCGTTGAAGAGCAGGAGAACACTGAAGCTTTCTTT | CSVEEQENTEAFF
TRBJ2-3 | TRBV5-1 | - | TRBD2 | TGCGCCAGCAGCCTCCGTGTAGCGGGAGCCGATACGCAGTATTTT | CASSLRVAGADTQYF
TRBJ2-1 | TRBV5-1 | - | TRBD2 | TGCGCCAGCAGCTTTTTGGGGAGGGGAGGCACCTACAATGAGCAGTTCTTC | CASSFLGRGGTYNEQFF
TRBJ2-3 | TRBV5-1 | - | - | TGCGCCAGCAGCTCTACAGGGACAGATACGCAGTATTTT | CASSSTGTDTQYF
TRBJ1-3 | TRBV7-9 | - | - | TGTGCCAGCTCCCCAGGCTCTGGAAACACCATATATTTT | CASSPGSGNTIYF
TRBJ1-2 | TRBV25-1 | - | TRBD1 | TGTGCCAGCAGTGAAAGCAGGGGGCGCGCCTATGGCTACACCTTC | CASSESRGRAYGYTF
TRBJ1-2 | TRBV12-5 | - | - | TGTGCTAGTGGTTTGGGTCGACAGGCTCCTGGCTACACCTTC | CASGLGRQAPGYTF
TRBJ2-2 | TRBV2 | - | TRBD2 | TGTGCCAGCAGTGAACCGACTAGCGGGAGCTGGGCCGGGGAGCTGTTTTTT | CASSEPTSGSWAGELFF
TRBJ2-3 | TRBV4-2 | - | TRBD2 | TGTGCCAGCAGCCTCCAGGAGACTAGCGGGTCAGATACGCAGTATTTT | CASSLQETSGSDTQYF
TRBJ2-3 | TRBV29-1 | - | - | TGCAGCGTTAACTCTCTCATCACAGATACGCAGTATTTT | CSVNSLITDTQYF
TRBJ1-1 | TRBV30 | - | - | TGTGCCTGGAGTGCTCAGATCACGGGGGGCGGCACTGAAGCTTTCTTT | CAWSAQITGGGTEAFF
TRBJ1-5 | TRBV14 | - | - | TGTGCCAGCAGCCAAGTAGGGGAGCAGCCCCAGCATTTT | CASSQVGEQPQHF
TRBJ2-7 | TRBV19 | - | TRBD2 | TGTGCCAGTACTAGGACTAGCCTCGCCTACGAGCAGTACTTC | CASTRTSLAYEQYF
TRBJ2-1 | TRBV11-2 | - | TRBD2 | TGTGCCAGCAGCTACAGCAGCGGGACTTATGGTGAGCAGTTCTTC | CASSYSSGTYGEQFF
TRBJ2-7 | TRBV20-1 | - | - | TGCAGTGCTAGATTTGGGTCAGCCGCCTACGAGCAGTACTTC | CSARFGSAAYEQYF
TRBJ2-5 | TRBV7-9 | - | - | TGTGCCAGCAGCTCAACCCTTATGGCCCAGTACTTC | CASSSTLMAQYF
TRBJ2-5 | TRBV15 | - | - | TGTGCCACCAGCGGGGGCCCCGTCCTTGGGGAGACCCAGTACTTC | CATSGGPVLGETQYF
TRBJ2-7 | TRBV6-5 | - | - | TGTGCCAGCAGGGGCTTTCAGCTCGACGAGCAGTACTTC | CASRGFQLDEQYF
TRBJ2-7 | TRBV30 | few | - | TGTGCCTGGAGCGGAGAGGGCGTTGTGCAGTACTTC | CAWSGEGVVQYF
TRBJ2-1 | TRBV6-5 | - | - | TGTGCCAGCAGCCCCGTGCGGGGCGGCAATGAGCAGTTCTTC | CASSPVRGGNEQFF
TRBJ1-1 | TRBV27 | few | - | TGTGCCAGCAGTTTATCCTGGAACACTGAAGCTTTCTTT | CASSLSWNTEAFF
TRBJ2-1 | TRBV7-9 | - | - | TGTGCCAGCAGCTTAGGTTCGGGGAATGAGCAGTTCTTC | CASSLGSGNEQFF
TRBJ2-7 | TRBV28 | - | TRBD1 | TGTGCCAGCAGTTCCCTCGGATCGCCGGGACAGTACGAGCAGTACTTC | CASSSLGSPGQYEQYF
TRBJ1-2 | TRBV29-1 | - | - | TGCAGCGTTGAAGTCCGCTATGGCTACACCTTC | CSVEVRYGYTF
TRBJ1-2 | TRBV9 | - | TRBD1 | TGTGCCAGCAGCCCGCGGACAGGGCCCACGCCTTATGGCTACACCTTC | CASSPRTGPTPYGYTF